This TCR beta chain was recovered during a study of Ad26.COV2.S vaccination and SARS-CoV-2 variants (dated by TCRdb to the early 2020s). About the full investigation: Vaccine-arm donors came from COV1001, a multicentre, randomized, double-blind, placebo-controlled phase I-IIa trial of Ad26.COV2.S in healthy adults. Ad26.COV2.S was given intramuscularly at 5x10^10 or 1x10^11 viral particles, as a single shot or as two shots 56 days apart. The specificity and breadth of SARS-CoV-2-reactive T cell receptors after Ad26.COV2.S vaccination were assessed by TCRbeta repertoire sequencing. A total of 32 samples were included in the TCR-sequenced set, comprising around 19 Ad26.COV2.S vaccine recipients, 5 placebo recipients and 8 SARS-CoV-2 convalescent individuals. Trial participants were randomized into five groups of five: low-dose or high-dose Ad26.COV2.S given once or twice, or placebo on both occasions. Investigators remained blinded to trial group allocation during experiments and outcome assessment.

V is pared back by 1 base and J by 7 bases, with 4 bases lying between the germline termini. Based on the germline V gene (reference sequence), the CDR1 and CDR2 sequences are DFQATT and SNEGSKA. Measured from the cysteine to the phenylalanine, the CDR3 is 11 residues long. CDR3 DNA only is kept here, 33 bases in frame from base 1. This clone was seen a handful of times. There is no known antigen for this receptor. It has no much larger one-base neighbor in the sample; base qualities were not kept. What the treatment or condition label conveys for this sample: 19 received Ad26.COV2.S at low or high dose, single or two shots; about five received placebo; per-sample allocation not given. Repertoires of vaccine and placebo recipients were sequenced from samples collected on day 63 after the first injection. In Cohort 1b, about two dozen adults aged 18-55 years were enrolled at a single site in Boston, USA, between 29 July and 7 August 2020. Ad26.COV2.S was a replication-incompetent adenovirus type 26 vector expressing a prefusion-stabilized SARS-CoV-2 spike protein from the original Wuhan strain.

The immunoSEQ Assay was used to sequence TCRbeta CDR3 regions. After extraction, genomic DNA underwent amplification by bias-controlled multiplex PCR, followed by high-throughput sequencing. As for how the authors treated the data: To quantify the absolute abundance of every unique TCRbeta CDR3 region, sequences were collapsed and filtered. T cell fraction was estimated by normalizing TCRbeta template counts to usable DNA, which was measured by amplifying reference genes present in all nucleated cells. Repertoire TCRs were annotated as SARS-CoV-2-specific by exact matching of V gene, CDR3 amino acid sequence and J gene to a known reactive TCR set. The reference SARS-CoV-2 TCR set was obtained from MIRA and was filtered for enrichment in COVID-19-positive ImmuneCODE repertoires, whereby public or cross-reactive TCRs were removed. Using the MIRA antigens, annotated TCRs were further analysed by specific ORF or by position within an ORF. Breadth was defined as annotated unique rearrangements over total unique productive rearrangements; depth was the summed frequency of those rearrangements. Group comparisons of TCR breadth used two-sided Wilcoxon rank-sum tests. The source is immuneACCESS, and TCRdb retained only in-frame sequences with V and J called. Part of the clones is not carried over; for the studies checked, unresolved V genes explain less than half of this, and the remainder is unexplained. V and J calls and clone size are those listed in that table; D and trimming were worked out from the DNA. A total of about 380,000 clones appear in this sample, 83% of them only once. Almost 7.5% of the sample belongs to the ten largest clones.

What the study reported, not specific to this receptor: Compared with placebo recipients, Ad26.COV2.S recipients showed higher spike-specific TCR breadth (P = 0.0014). Substantial breadth of spike-specific CD8+ and CD4+ T cell responses was reported after vaccination. The authors noted that total T cell responses may have been underestimated by the TCR breadth and depth analyses. Comparing responses between vaccine doses or regimens was not something the study was powered to do. Vaccine and placebo recipients had comparable non-spike TCR breadth, which fits with the vaccine containing only spike.

The sequence derives from a person aged 18-60 years who received the Ad26.COV2.S COVID-19 vaccine or a placebo. The specimen comprised peripheral blood, sampled in a trial of Ad26.COV2.S vaccine versus placebo. The rearrangement combines TRBV20-1 with TRBJ1-4; the D gene cannot be resolved reliably. CDR3 protein: CSARVFEKLFF. The DNA reads TGCAGTGCTAGAGTATTTGAAAAACTGTTTTTT.